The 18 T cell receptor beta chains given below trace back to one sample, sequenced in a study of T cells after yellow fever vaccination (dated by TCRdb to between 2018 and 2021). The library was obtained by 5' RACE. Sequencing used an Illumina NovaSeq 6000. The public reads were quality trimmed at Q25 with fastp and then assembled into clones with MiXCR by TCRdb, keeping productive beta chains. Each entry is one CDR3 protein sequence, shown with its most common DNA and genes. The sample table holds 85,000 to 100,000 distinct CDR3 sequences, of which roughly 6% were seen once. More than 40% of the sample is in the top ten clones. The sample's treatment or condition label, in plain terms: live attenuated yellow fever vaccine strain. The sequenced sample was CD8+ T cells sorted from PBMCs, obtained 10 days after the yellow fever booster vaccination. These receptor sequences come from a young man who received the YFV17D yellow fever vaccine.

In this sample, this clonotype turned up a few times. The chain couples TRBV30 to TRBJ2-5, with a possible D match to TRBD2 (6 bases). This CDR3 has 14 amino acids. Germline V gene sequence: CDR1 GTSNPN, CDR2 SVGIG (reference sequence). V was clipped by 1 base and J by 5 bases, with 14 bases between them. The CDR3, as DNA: TGTGCCTGGAGTGAGGTGTCGGAGGGTGAGACCCAGTACTTC. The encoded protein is CAWSEVSEGETQYF.

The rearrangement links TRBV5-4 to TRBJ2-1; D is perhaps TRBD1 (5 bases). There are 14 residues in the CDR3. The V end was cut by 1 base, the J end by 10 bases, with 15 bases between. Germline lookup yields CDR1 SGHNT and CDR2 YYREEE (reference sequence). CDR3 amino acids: CASSLMDTVWEQFF. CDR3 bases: TGTGCCAGCAGCTTGATGGACACGGTTTGGGAGCAGTTCTTC.

The CDR3 loop is CASSPGGGAFF. The CDR3 coding sequence is TGTGCCAGCAGTCCCGGGGGTGGCGCTTTCTTT. The V gene is TRBV6-6, the J gene TRBJ1-1; TRBD1 is a possible D gene (5 bases). V was clipped by 5 bases and J by 11 bases, with 12 bases between them. Germline V gene sequence: CDR1 MNHNY, CDR2 SVGAGI (reference sequence). The CDR3 is made up of 11 amino acids.

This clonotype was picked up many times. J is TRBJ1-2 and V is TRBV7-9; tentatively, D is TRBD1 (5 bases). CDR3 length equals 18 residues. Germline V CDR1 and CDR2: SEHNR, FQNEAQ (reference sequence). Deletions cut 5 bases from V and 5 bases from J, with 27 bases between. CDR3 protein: CASSPMAPSGVYIYGYTF. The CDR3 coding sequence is TGTGCCAGCAGCCCCATGGCTCCCTCGGGGGTCTACATATATGGCTACACCTTC.

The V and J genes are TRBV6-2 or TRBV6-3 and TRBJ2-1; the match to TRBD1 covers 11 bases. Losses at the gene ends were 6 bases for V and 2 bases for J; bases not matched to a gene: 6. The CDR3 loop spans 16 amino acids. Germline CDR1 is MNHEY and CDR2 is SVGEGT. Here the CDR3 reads CASRDPGQGAYNEQFF. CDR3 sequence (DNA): TGTGCCAGCAGGGATCCGGGACAGGGGGCCTACAATGAGCAGTTCTTC.

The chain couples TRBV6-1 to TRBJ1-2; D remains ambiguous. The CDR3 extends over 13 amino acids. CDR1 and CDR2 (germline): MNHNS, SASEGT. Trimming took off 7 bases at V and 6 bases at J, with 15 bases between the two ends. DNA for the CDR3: TGTGCCAGCACTCAAGGACGCGGGAATGGCTACACCTTC. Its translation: CASTQGRGNGYTF.

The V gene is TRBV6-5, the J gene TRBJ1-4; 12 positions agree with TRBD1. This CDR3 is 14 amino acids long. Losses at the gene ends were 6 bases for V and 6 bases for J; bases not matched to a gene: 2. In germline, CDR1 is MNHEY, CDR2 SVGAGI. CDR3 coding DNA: TGTGCCAGCAGCCGGGACAGGGGGCATGAAAAACTGTTTTTT. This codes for CASSRDRGHEKLFF.

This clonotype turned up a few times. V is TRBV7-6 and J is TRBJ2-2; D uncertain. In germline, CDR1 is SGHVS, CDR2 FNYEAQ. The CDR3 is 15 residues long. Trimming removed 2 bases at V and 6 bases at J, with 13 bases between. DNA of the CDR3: TGTGCCAGCAGCTTAATCATCCACCCTTCCGGGGAGCTGTTTTTT. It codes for CASSLIIHPSGELFF.

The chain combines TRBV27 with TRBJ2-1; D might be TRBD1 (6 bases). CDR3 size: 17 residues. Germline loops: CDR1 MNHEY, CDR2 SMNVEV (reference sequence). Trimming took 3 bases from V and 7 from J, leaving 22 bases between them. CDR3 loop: CASSFVQGAGAWNEQFF. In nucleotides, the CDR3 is TGTGCCAGCAGTTTCGTACAGGGCGCCGGGGCCTGGAATGAGCAGTTCTTC.

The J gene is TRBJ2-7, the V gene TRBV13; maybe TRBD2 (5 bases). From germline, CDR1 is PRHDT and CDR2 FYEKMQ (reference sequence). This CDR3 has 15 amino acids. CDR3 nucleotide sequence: TGTGCCAGCAGCCTAGGAGGTTTCTTCTCCTACGAGCAGTACGTC. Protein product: CASSLGGFFSYEQYV.

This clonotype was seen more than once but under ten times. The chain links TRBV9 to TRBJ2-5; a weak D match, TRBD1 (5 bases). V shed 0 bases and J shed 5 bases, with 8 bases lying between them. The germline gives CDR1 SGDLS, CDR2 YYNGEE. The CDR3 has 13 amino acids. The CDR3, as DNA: TGTGCCAGCAGCGTAGGGGGCGATGAGACCCAGTACTTC. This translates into CASSVGGDETQYF.

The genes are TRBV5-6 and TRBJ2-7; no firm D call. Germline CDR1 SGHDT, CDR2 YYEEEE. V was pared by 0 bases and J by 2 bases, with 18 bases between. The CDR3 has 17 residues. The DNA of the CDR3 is TGTGCCAGCAGCTTGGCCTCTAGACCGTCGACCCCCTACGAGCAGTACGTC. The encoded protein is CASSLASRPSTPYEQYV.

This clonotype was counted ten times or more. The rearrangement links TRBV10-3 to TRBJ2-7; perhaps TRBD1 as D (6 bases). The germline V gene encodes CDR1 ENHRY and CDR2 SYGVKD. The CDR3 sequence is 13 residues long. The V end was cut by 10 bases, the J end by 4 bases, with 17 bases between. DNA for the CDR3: TGTGCCAGCGGCCAGGGGTTTCAATACGAGCAGTACGTC. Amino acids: CASGQGFQYEQYV.

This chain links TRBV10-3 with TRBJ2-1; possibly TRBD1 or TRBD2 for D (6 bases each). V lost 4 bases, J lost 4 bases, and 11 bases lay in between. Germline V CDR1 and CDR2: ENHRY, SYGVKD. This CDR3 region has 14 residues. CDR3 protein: CAISAPGAYNEQFF. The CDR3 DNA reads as TGTGCCATCAGTGCACCGGGGGCATACAATGAGCAGTTCTTC.

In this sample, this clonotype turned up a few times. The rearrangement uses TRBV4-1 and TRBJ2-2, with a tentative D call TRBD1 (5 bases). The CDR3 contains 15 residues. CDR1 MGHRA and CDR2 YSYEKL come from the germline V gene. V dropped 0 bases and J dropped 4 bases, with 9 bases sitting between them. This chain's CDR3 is CASSQDRGTTGELFF. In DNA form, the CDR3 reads TGCGCCAGCAGCCAAGATAGGGGAACCACCGGGGAGCTGTTTTTT.

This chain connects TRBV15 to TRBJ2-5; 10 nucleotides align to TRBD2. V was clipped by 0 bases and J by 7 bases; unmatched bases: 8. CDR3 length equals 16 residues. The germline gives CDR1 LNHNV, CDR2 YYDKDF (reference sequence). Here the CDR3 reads CATSRELAGRPGTQYF. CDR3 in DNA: TGTGCCACCAGCAGAGAACTAGCGGGGAGACCGGGGACCCAGTACTTC.

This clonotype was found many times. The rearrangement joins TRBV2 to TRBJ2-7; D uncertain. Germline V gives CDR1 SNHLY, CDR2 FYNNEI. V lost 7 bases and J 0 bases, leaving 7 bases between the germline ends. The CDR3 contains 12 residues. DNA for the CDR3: TGTGCCAGCACGGCAGTCTCCTACGAGCAGTACGTC. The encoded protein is CASTAVSYEQYV.

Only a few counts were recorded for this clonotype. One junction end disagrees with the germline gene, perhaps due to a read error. CDR3 coding DNA: TGTGCCAGCAGCTTGGACGACCACTTT. Amino acid sequence: CASSLDDHF. This rearrangement joins TRBV5-6 to TRBJ2-3; D unresolved. CDR1 SGHDT and CDR2 YYEEEE come from the germline V gene. The CDR3 consists of 9 residues.